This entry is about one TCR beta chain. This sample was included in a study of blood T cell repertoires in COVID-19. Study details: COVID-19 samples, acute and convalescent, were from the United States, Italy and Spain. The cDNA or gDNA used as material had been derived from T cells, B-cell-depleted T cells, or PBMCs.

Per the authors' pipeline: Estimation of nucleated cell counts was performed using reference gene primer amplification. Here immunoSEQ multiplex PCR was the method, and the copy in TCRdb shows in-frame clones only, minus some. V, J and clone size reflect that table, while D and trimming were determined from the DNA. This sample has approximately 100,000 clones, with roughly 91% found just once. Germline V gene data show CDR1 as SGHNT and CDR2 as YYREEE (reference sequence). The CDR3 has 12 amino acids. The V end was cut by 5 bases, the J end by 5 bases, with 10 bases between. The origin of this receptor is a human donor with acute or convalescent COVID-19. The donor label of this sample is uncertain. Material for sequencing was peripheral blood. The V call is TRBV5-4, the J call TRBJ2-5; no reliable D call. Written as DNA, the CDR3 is TGTGCCAGCAGTGGGCAGGCGGAGACCCAGTACTTC. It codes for CASSGQAETQYF.